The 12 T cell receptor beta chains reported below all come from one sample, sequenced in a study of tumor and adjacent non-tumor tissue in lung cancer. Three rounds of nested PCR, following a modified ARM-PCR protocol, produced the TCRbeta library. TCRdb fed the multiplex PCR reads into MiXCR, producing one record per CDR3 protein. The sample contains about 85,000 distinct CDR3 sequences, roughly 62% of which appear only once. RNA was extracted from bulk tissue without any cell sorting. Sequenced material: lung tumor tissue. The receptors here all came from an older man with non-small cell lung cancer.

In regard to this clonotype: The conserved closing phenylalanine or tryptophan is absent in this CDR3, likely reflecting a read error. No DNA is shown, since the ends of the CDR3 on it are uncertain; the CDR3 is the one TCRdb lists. The CDR3 sequence is CASSPQGTGKLFL. The V gene is TRBV11-2, the J gene TRBJ2-2; TRBD1, the D gene given by the table, was not confirmed from the DNA. The CDR3 numbers 13 amino acids, ends counted. From germline, CDR1 is SGHAT and CDR2 FQNNGV.

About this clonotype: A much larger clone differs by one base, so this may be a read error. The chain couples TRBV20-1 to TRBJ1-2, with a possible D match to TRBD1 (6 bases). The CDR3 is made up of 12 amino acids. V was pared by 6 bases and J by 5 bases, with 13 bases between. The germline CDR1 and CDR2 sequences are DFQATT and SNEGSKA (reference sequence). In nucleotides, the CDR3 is TGCAGTGCCTTTGGACAGATATATGGCTACACCTTC. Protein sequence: CSAFGQIYGYTF.

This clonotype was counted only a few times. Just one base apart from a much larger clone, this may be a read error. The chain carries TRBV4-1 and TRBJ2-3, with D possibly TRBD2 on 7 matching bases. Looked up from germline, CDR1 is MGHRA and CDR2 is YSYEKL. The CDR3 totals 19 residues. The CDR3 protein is CANSQPSLRGGDRTDTQYF. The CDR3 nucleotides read TGCGCCAACAGCCAACCATCTCTAAGGGGGGGCGACCGCACAGATACGCAGTATTTT.

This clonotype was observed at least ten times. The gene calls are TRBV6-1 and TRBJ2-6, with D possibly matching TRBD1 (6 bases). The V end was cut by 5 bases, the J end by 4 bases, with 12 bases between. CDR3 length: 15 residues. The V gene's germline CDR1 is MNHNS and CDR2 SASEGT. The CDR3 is CASSPAGAGANVLTF. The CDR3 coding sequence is TGTGCCAGCAGTCCCGCAGGGGCCGGGGCCAACGTCCTGACTTTC.

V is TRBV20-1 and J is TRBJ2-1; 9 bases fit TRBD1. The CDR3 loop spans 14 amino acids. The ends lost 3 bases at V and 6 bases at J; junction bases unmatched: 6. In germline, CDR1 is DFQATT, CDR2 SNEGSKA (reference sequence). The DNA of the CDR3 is TGCAGTGCTAGTAAAAGGACAGGGGTCAATGAGCAGTTCTTC. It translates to CSASKRTGVNEQFF.

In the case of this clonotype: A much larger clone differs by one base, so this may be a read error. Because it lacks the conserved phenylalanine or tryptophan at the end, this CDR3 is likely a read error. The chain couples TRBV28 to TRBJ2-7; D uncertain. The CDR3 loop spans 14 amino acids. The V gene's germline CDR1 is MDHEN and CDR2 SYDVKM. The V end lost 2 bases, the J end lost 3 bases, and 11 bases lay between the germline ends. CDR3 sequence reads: CASSLGQAGYEQYL. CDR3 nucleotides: TGTGCCAGCAGTTTAGGTCAGGCCGGCTACGAGCAGTACTTA.

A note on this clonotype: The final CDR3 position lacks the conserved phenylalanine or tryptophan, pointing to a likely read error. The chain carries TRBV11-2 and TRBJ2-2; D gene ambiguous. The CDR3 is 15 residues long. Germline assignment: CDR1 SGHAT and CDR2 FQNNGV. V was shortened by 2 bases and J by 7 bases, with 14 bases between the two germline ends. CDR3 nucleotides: TGTGCCAGCAGCTTAAGTTTCGGGTACATCGGGGAGCTGTTTGTT. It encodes CASSLSFGYIGELFV.

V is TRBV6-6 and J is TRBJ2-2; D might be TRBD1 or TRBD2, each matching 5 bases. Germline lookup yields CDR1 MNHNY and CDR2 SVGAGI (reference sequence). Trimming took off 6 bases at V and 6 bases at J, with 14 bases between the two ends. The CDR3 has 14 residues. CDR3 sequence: CASRILRDPGELFF. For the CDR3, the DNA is TGTGCCAGCAGGATCCTCCGGGACCCCGGGGAGCTGTTTTTT.

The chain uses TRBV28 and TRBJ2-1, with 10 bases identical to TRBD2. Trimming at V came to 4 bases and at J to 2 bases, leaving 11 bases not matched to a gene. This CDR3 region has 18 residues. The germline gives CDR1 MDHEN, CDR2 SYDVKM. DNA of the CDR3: TGTGCCAGCAGTTCCATGCCCCTAGGGACTAGCGCCTACAATGAGCAGTTCTTC. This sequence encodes CASSSMPLGTSAYNEQFF.

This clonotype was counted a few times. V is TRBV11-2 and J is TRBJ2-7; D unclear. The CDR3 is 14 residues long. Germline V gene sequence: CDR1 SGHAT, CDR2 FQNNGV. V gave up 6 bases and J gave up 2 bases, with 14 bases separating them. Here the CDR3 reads CASSLGIEPYEQYF. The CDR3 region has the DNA TGTGCCAGCAGTCTTGGGATAGAACCCTACGAGCAGTACTTC.

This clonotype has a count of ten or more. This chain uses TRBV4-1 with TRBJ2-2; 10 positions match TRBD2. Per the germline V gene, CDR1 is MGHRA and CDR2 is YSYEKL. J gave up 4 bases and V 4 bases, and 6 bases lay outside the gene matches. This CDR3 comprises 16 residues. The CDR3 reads CASSRELAGSTGELFF. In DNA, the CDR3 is TGCGCCAGCAGCCGAGAACTAGCGGGGAGCACCGGGGAGCTGTTTTTT.

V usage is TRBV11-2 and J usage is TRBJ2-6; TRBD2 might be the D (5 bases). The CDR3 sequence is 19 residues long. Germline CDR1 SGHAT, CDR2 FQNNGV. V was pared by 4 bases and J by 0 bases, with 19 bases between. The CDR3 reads CASSSPKERGGSGANVLTF. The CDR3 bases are TGTGCCAGCAGCTCCCCGAAGGAAAGAGGAGGCTCTGGGGCCAACGTCCTGACTTTC.